These 10 T cell receptor beta chains were sequenced from one sample in a study of cytomegalovirus exposure and HLA in healthy donors. 13 Jbeta primers and 60 Vbeta primers were used for the PCR. Measured with immunoSEQ multiplex PCR; TCRdb has only the in-frame clones, and not every one. In the table there are about 150,000 clones, roughly 79% of which are singletons. Sequenced sample: PBMCs. The receptors here all came from a man aged 40-49 years in good health and CMV-seronegative.

The rearrangement links TRBV15 to TRBJ2-5; 8 bases match TRBD1. This CDR3 has 13 residues. The ends lost 11 bases at V and 1 base at J; junction bases unmatched: 6. CDR1 and CDR2 from the germline V gene are LNHNV and YYDKDF (reference sequence). The CDR3 here is CALGQGAQETQYF. The CDR3 DNA sequence: TGTGCCCTGGGGCAGGGGGCCCAAGAGACCCAGTACTTC.

About this clone: Mismatch with germline at one junction end may stem from a read error. CDR3 nucleotides: TGTTCCAGCAGCTCCCTCGAGGACAAGTACGAGCAGTACTTC. Residues: CSSSSLEDKYEQYF. The chain is built from TRBV7-9 and TRBJ2-7; a possible D gene is TRBD1 (5 bases). This CDR3 spans 14 amino acids. CDR1 SEHNR and CDR2 FQNEAQ come from the germline V gene (reference sequence).

V and J are TRBV11-1 and TRBJ2-2, with D unclear. CDR3 length equals 14 residues. The V gene lost 7 bases and the J gene lost 4 bases, with 13 bases spanning the gap. Germline-derived CDR1 and CDR2 are SGHAT and FQDESV (reference sequence). CDR3 in DNA: TGTGCCAGCACCTGGAGCGACCGCACCGGGGAGCTGTTTTTT. Translation: CASTWSDRTGELFF.

This clone has a single count. This chain links TRBV9 with TRBJ1-3; 8 bases are shared with TRBD1. The germline V gene has CDR1 SGDLS and CDR2 YYNGEE. The CDR3 extends over 15 amino acids. V lost 1 base, J lost 4 bases, and 4 bases stayed unmatched. CDR3 in DNA: TGTGCCAGCAGCGTACGACAGGGGCAAGGAAACACCATATATTTT. This translates into CASSVRQGQGNTIYF.

This clone was recorded a few times. The chain joins TRBV4-2 to TRBJ2-7, with D maybe TRBD2 (6 bases). The germline V and J ends were trimmed by 3 bases and 2 bases, with 14 bases remaining between them. CDR3 length equals 15 residues. Germline V lookup: CDR1 LGHNA, CDR2 YNFKEQ. The DNA of the CDR3 is TGTGCCAGCAGCCAGGCCCGGTGGGGGGCCTACGAGCAGTACTTC. As protein: CASSQARWGAYEQYF.

This sequence joins TRBV7-2 and TRBJ1-4; 9 bases match TRBD1. This CDR3 contains 15 residues. Germline V gene sequence: CDR1 SGHTA, CDR2 FQGNSA. The V and J ends lost 3 bases and 3 bases, in that order; junction bases with no gene match: 2. The CDR3 DNA is TGTGCCAGCAGCTTCCGACAGGGGGCTAATGAAAAACTGTTTTTT. Its translation: CASSFRQGANEKLFF. Full variable domain (remainder filled in from reference TRBV7-2 and TRBJ1-4): GAGVSQSPSNKVTEKGKDVELRCDPISGHTALYWYRQSLGQGLEFLIYFQGNSAPDKSGLPSDRFSAERTGGSVSTLTIQRTQQEDSAVYLCASSFRQGANEKLFFGSGTQLSVL.

As concerns this clone: One end of the junction is discordant with germline, which a read error may explain. The gene calls are TRBV30 and TRBJ2-6; the match to TRBD1 covers 8 bases. CDR1 is GTSNPN and CDR2 is SVGIG in the germline V gene (reference sequence). The CDR3 contains 16 residues. The CDR3 reads CAWSKGQGSGANGLTF. DNA for the CDR3: TGTGCCTGGAGTAAAGGACAGGGCTCTGGGGCCAACGGCCTGACTTTC.

The chain couples TRBV5-1 to TRBJ2-1, with D tentatively TRBD2 (5 bases). CDR1 is SGHRS and CDR2 is YFSETQ in the germline V gene. The V and J ends lost 4 bases and 10 bases respectively, with 12 bases between them. The CDR3 is made up of 12 amino acids. CDR3 nucleotides: TGCGCCAGCAGCCCGAGAGGCGGGGAGCAGTTCTTC. The encoded protein is CASSPRGGEQFF. Based on the CDR3 plus reference TRBV5-1 and TRBJ2-1, the full variable domain is KAGVTQTPRYLIKTRGQQVTLSCSPISGHRSVSWYQQTPGQGLQFLFEYFSETQRNKGNFPGRFSGRQFSNSRSEMNVSTLELGDSALYLCASSPRGGEQFFGPGTRLTVL.

This clone was seen more than once but under ten times. In nucleotides, the CDR3 is TGCGCCAGCAGTCATCCCCCCGGAGGGACAGCGAACACTGAAGCTTTCTTT. It yields the protein CASSHPPGGTANTEAFF. The V and J genes are TRBV23-1 and TRBJ1-1, with TRBD1 matching 7 bases. TRBV23-1 qualifies as an ORF whose function is uncertain. J was trimmed by 1 base and V by 3 bases; bases with no gene match: 11. This CDR3 region has 17 residues.

This clone was observed a single time. The chain combines TRBV5-6 with TRBJ1-3; D is uncertain. Germline CDR1 is SGHDT and CDR2 is YYEEEE. The V end was cut by 1 base, the J end by 3 bases, with 14 bases between. The CDR3 length is 16 residues. In nucleotides, the CDR3 is TGTGCCAGCAGCTTGTACGGAGCCCGTCGTGGAAACACCATATATTTT. As protein: CASSLYGARRGNTIYF.